Sequencing of this T cell receptor beta chain was carried out in a study of blood T cell repertoires in COVID-19. Study context: Nucleic acid was either cDNA or gDNA, and it came from T cells, B-cell-depleted T cells, or PBMCs.

Study processing details: Amplification with reference gene primers provided the estimates of nucleated cell counts. The repertoire was sequenced with immunoSEQ multiplex PCR; TCRdb's copy has only in-frame clones and lacks some. The V and J calls and the clone size are those of that table, but D and trimming were determined from the DNA. This sample carries some 120,000 clones, roughly 85% of them seen once, and the ten largest clones take around 25%. Sequencing was done on a sample of peripheral blood. The source of this sequence is a human donor in a cohort sampled during active COVID-19.

CDR3 amino acids: CASSLFGERDSFSFYEQYF. For the CDR3, the DNA is TGTGCCAGCAGTTTATTTGGGGAGCGGGACTCCTTCTCCTTCTACGAGCAGTACTTC. The chain links TRBV27 to TRBJ2-7; 7 bases agree with TRBD2. Germline loops: CDR1 MNHEY, CDR2 SMNVEV (reference sequence). The V gene end was trimmed by 1 base and the J gene end by 3 bases; junction bases not matched to a gene: 18. This CDR3 comprises 19 residues.